This TCR beta chain originates from a study of pediatric ulcerative colitis. Ulcerative colitis patients received no immunosuppressive medication before the diagnostic colonoscopy. Blood was drawn at the time of colonoscopy. The study, taken as a whole, reports: This repertoire reflects total lymphocytes rather than subpopulations like regulatory T cells.

Profiling relied on immunoSEQ multiplex PCR, and the TCRdb table lists in-frame clones only, not all of them. The table lists some 4,900 clones, 80% to 90% of them singletons, with 2% to 2.5% in the top ten. With V trimmed by 0 bases and J by 0 bases, 6 bases remained unmatched. The germline V gene encodes CDR1 SEHNR and CDR2 FQNEAQ (reference sequence). This CDR3 contains 17 residues. Of note for this clone: The antigen is undetermined.

The source of this sequence is a boy younger than 18 with mild ulcerative colitis. V and J are TRBV7-9 and TRBJ1-1; 8 nucleotides align to TRBD1. The material sequenced was blood. The CDR3 protein is CASSLAPGGPMNTEAFF. CDR3 coding DNA: TGTGCCAGCAGCTTAGCCCCAGGGGGCCCTATGAACACTGAAGCTTTCTTT.